This T cell receptor (beta chain) was profiled in a study of response to subunit inactivated influenza vaccine (dated by TCRdb to between 2017 and 2018). In the study overall: To follow how T cells responded to a trivalent subunit inactivated influenza vaccine, the researchers relied on deep quantitative profiling of the T cell receptor repertoire. Results the study describes overall, beyond this receptor: According to the authors, only a limited number of new T cells may be recruited by each seasonal influenza vaccination.

This clonotype was detected a few times. It has no known antigen specificity. No quality values exist for individual bases; no much larger clone is one base distant. The germline V gene (reference sequence) provides CDR1 DFQATT and CDR2 SNEGSKA. From the cysteine up to the phenylalanine, the CDR3 has a length of 17 residues. Only the CDR3 DNA stays, 51 bases, in frame from base 1. Compared with germline, V lacks 2 bases and J lacks 5 bases; bases without a gene match: 16. The library was produced with RT-PCR. Reads for this sample came from an Illumina HiSeq 2500. TCRdb took the public reads, trimmed them with fastp at Q25, ran MiXCR for clone calling and kept in-frame beta chains. Each CDR3 protein gets just one entry, which takes the most common genes and DNA from the rows behind it. The sample has about 540,000 distinct CDR3 sequences on record, roughly 23% of them singletons. The top ten clonotypes cover around 2.8% of the sample.

This sample was also put to use in a study of T cells expressing NK-cell markers. From that second study: The TCR beta cDNA libraries were made using 5'RACE template switching, a step that added both a universal primer site and unique molecular identifiers. Three sorted T-cell subsets (CD3+CD56+NKG2C+, CD3+CD56+NKG2C- and CD3+CD56-NKG2C+) from seven to nine donors had their TCR beta-chain repertoires profiled. Among the eight sequenced donors, seven were HCMV-seropositive and one was HCMV-seronegative. In several experiments an anti-gammadeltaTCR antibody was added to restrict sorting to alphabetaTCR-expressing T cells. In roughly 6 donors, the dominant CD3+CD56+NKG2C+ clonotypes were found to rank among the top 10 CD8+ clonotypes and to make up roughly 1.0-7.5% of CD8+ T cells. Those dominant clonotypes were again the most abundant among CD3+CD56-NKG2C+ cells in several donors, at about 25-60.1%. Whether the expanded NKG2C-expressing T cell clones were specific for HCMV antigens was left unclear. All eight donors whose samples were sequenced were randomly selected healthy volunteers, three of them men and five women. To determine HCMV serostatus, a commercial ELISA kit was used to detect HCMV-specific IgG in serum. Ficoll density gradient centrifugation was used to isolate peripheral blood mononuclear cells from blood. Using Miltenyi isolation kits, CD4+ and CD8+ T cells were isolated from PBMC through magnetic immunoseparation. Synthesis of cDNA was primed from the TCR beta constant segment and was followed by two consecutive PCR amplification steps. Sequencing of the libraries produced 2 x 150 bp reads on Illumina HiSeq 2000/2500, MiSeq or NextSeq. MIGEC handled demultiplexing of the reads and grouping by UMI, while MiTCR was used to assemble and quantify clonotypes. To remove erroneous sequences, TCR cDNA sequences were retained only when supported by two or more reads. The tcR package was used for downstream repertoire analysis, with clonotypes matched between fractions based on CDR3 nucleotide sequence plus V segment. VDJmatch was used to annotate antigen specificity against VDJdb, with one amino acid substitution allowed in CDR3.

The sequencing here drew on CD4+ T cells sorted from PBMCs, taken 11 to 12 days after vaccination. The V and J segments used are TRBV20-1 and TRBJ2-5; 8 junctional bases match TRBD2. The sequence was obtained from a man aged 50 to 60 who received an inactivated influenza vaccine. Donor details come from another sample of the same person, matched by shared clones. In nucleotide form, the sequence is TGCAGTGCTAGACCCGCGGGGGGCGGCCCCGGACGGGAGACCCAGTACTTC. It translates to CSARPAGGGPGRETQYF.